Detailed here is one TCR beta chain. The data derive from a study of blood T cell repertoires in COVID-19. The protocol was immunoSEQ multiplex PCR, while the TCRdb copy is restricted to in-frame clones and leaves out a portion. The sample yields around 320,000 clones, around 91% seen once. Germline trimming cut 2 bases from V and 0 bases from J; bases unmatched to any gene: 5. Germline loops: CDR1 SGHTA, CDR2 FQGTGA. This CDR3 has 16 residues. The clonotype comes from a woman younger than 35 with acute COVID-19. The sequencing sample was made of PBMCs or T cells enriched from blood (not recorded which). The chain has TRBV7-3 and TRBJ2-7; 9 nucleotides line up with TRBD1. CDR3 sequence: CASSLSGQGISYEQYF. The CDR3 region has the DNA TGTGCCAGCAGCTTATCGGGACAGGGAATCTCCTACGAGCAGTACTTC. Variable domain in full (rest from reference TRBV7-3 and TRBJ2-7): GAGVSQTPSNKVTEKGKYVELRCDPISGHTALYWYRQSLGQGPEFLIYFQGTGAADDSGLPNDRFFAVRPEGSVSTLKIQRTERGDSAVYLCASSLSGQGISYEQYFGPGTRLTVT.